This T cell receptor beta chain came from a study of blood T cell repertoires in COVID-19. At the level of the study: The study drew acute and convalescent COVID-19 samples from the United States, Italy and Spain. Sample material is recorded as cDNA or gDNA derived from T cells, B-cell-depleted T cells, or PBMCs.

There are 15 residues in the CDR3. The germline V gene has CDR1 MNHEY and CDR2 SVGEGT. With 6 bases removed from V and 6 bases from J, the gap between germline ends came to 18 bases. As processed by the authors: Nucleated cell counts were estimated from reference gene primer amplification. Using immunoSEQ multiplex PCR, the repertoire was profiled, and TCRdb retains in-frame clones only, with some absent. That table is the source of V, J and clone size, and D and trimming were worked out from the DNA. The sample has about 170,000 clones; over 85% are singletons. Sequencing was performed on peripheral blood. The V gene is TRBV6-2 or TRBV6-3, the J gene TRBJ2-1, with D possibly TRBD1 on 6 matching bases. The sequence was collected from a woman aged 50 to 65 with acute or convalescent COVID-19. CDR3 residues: CASSLHRAGLNEQFF. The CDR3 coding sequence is TGTGCCAGCAGCCTTCACAGGGCCGGACTCAATGAGCAGTTCTTC.